The 29 T cell receptor beta chains presented below share a single source sample, sequenced in a study of T cell repertoires in cytomegalovirus infection (dated by TCRdb to between 2018 and 2020). Taken with the paper, the label for treatment or condition translates to: in vitro stimulation with specific CMV peptide epitopes to enrich CMV-specific T cells. Their specific antigens are unknown. Sequenced using an Illumina HiSeq 1500. TCRdb reanalyzed the raw reads on its own, using fastp at Q25 for trimming and MiXCR for clone calling, and kept in-frame beta chains. Every distinct CDR3 protein forms one entry, paired with its most common genes and DNA. The sample table shows about 900,000 distinct CDR3 sequences, and roughly 30% are seen once. The top ten clones comprise over 13% of the sample. The sample here was cultured CD8+ T cells from PBMCs, taken from culture after CMV antigen stimulation. All receptors derive from a human donor in good health (CMV status not recorded). Some clones in this sample may be carry-over from other donors' samples.

This clonotype was seen more than once but under ten times. This chain joins TRBV5-1 and TRBJ1-5; a weak D match, TRBD1 (5 bases). The CDR3 extends over 16 amino acids. The V and J ends lost 2 bases and 2 bases respectively, with 14 bases between them. Germline V CDR1 and CDR2: SGHRS, YFSETQ. The CDR3 is CASSLTPGSRNQPQHF. DNA for the CDR3: TGCGCCAGCAGCTTAACTCCAGGGTCCCGCAATCAGCCCCAGCATTTT.

The V call is TRBV20-1, the J call TRBJ2-3; possible D gene TRBD1, 6 bases. The CDR3 length is 17 residues. From germline, CDR1 is DFQATT and CDR2 SNEGSKA (reference sequence). Trimming removed 0 bases at V and 5 bases at J, with 21 bases between. The CDR3 here is CSARERGTSVPEDTQYF. CDR3 bases: TGCAGTGCTAGAGAAAGGGGGACCTCCGTTCCCGAAGATACGCAGTATTTT.

At least ten counts were recorded for this clonotype. The chain employs TRBV7-6 and TRBJ1-5; tentative D call: TRBD1 (6 bases). Trimming shortened V by 1 base and J by 0 bases, and 13 bases separated the two germline ends. This CDR3 region has 17 residues. CDR1 and CDR2 (germline): SGHVS, FNYEAQ. CDR3 DNA sequence: TGTGCCAGCAGCTTAGGCACGGGACATTATAGCAATCAGCCCCAGCATTTT. It encodes CASSLGTGHYSNQPQHF.

V and J are TRBV19 and TRBJ1-4, with D hard to call. The germline V gene has CDR1 LNHDA and CDR2 SQIVND (reference sequence). The V end was cut by 6 bases, the J end by 3 bases, with 8 bases between. The CDR3 is 13 residues long. This chain's CDR3 is CASSGLSNEKLFF. In DNA form, the CDR3 reads TGTGCCAGTAGCGGGCTATCTAATGAAAAACTGTTTTTT.

The sample holds many counts of this clonotype. V is TRBV7-6 and J is TRBJ1-1, with 10 bases fitting TRBD1. V trimming: 6 bases; J trimming: 11 bases; junction bases outside the gene matches: 15. This CDR3 spans 15 amino acids. Germline assignment: CDR1 SGHVS and CDR2 FNYEAQ. The CDR3 DNA sequence: TGTGCCAGCAGTCCCGGGACAGGGGACTCGGTAAGGGCTTTCTTT. The encoded protein is CASSPGTGDSVRAFF.

The chain recombines TRBV5-1 with TRBJ2-7, with D perhaps matching TRBD1 or TRBD2 (5 bases each). The ends were cut back, 8 bases at V and 5 bases at J, with 14 bases in the middle. Germline assignment: CDR1 SGHRS and CDR2 YFSETQ. The CDR3 extends over 12 amino acids. The CDR3 DNA is TGCGCCAGTGAGGGGTCCACCAACGAGCAGTACTTC. Its protein product is CASEGSTNEQYF.

CDR3 in amino acids: CASSPTASGSWTDTQYF. As DNA, the CDR3 is TGTGCCAGCAGCCCGACGGCTAGCGGGAGTTGGACAGATACGCAGTATTTT. This chain connects TRBV5-4 to TRBJ2-3; the match to TRBD2 covers 10 bases. Germline V gene data show CDR1 as SGHNT and CDR2 as YYREEE (reference sequence). Unmatched junction bases numbered 11, after V lost 4 bases and J lost 3 bases. The CDR3 has 17 residues.

In its sample, this clonotype was seen a few times. The J gene is TRBJ2-5, the V gene TRBV5-4; 12 positions match TRBD2. This CDR3 is built from 17 residues. J was trimmed by 6 bases and V by 1 base; bases with no gene match: 10. Per the germline V gene, CDR1 is SGHNT and CDR2 is YYREEE (reference sequence). The DNA of the CDR3 is TGTGCCAGCAGCTTGACTAGCGGGGGGCGTCGGATGAAGACCCAGTACTTC. Protein: CASSLTSGGRRMKTQYF. The full variable domain, with the rest looked up from reference TRBV5-4 and TRBJ2-5, is ETGVTQSPTHLIKTRGQQVTLRCSSQSGHNTVSWYQQALGQGPQFIFQYYREEENGRGNFPPRFSGLQFPNYSSELNVNALELDDSALYLCASSLTSGGRRMKTQYFGPGTRLLVL.

In regard to this clonotype: A read error may be the cause here, since a much bigger clone is one base away. The rearrangement uses TRBV7-9 and TRBJ1-2, with a possible D match to TRBD1 (5 bases). Germline CDR1 SEHNR, CDR2 FQNEAQ (reference sequence). The CDR3 spans 15 residues. The CDR3 spells CVSSAGSTPNYGYTF. In DNA, the CDR3 is TGTGTCAGCAGCGCAGGGAGTACCCCTAACTATGGCTACACCTTC.

The chain combines TRBV6-5 with TRBJ1-1; unclear D gene. The germline V gene encodes CDR1 MNHEY and CDR2 SVGAGI. The CDR3 runs to 15 residues. V was pared by 2 bases and J by 2 bases, with 12 bases between. The CDR3 nucleotides are TGTGCCAGCAGTTACACCGGACCGGGAAACACTGAAGCTTTCTTT. Protein product: CASSYTGPGNTEAFF.

This clonotype was seen only once. The genes are TRBV27 and TRBJ1-2, with D unresolved. Trimming took off 0 bases at V and 2 bases at J, with 10 bases between the two ends. This CDR3 comprises 15 residues. Looked up from germline, CDR1 is MNHEY and CDR2 is SMNVEV (reference sequence). Here the CDR3 reads CASSLSVEGNYGYTF. The DNA of the CDR3 is TGTGCCAGCAGTTTATCGGTTGAAGGAAACTATGGCTACACCTTC.

The chain uses TRBV10-3 and TRBJ2-5; weak D call: TRBD2 (7 bases). The CDR3 has 16 residues. Germline V gene data show CDR1 as ENHRY and CDR2 as SYGVKD. With 6 bases removed from V and 7 bases from J, the gap between germline ends came to 24 bases. This CDR3 is CAISPRGLAVGGTQYF. Written as DNA, the CDR3 is TGTGCCATCAGCCCCAGGGGCCTAGCGGTGGGAGGGACCCAGTACTTC.

This chain's CDR3 is CASPPPGPTYEQYF. In DNA form, the CDR3 reads TGTGCCAGCCCCCCCCCAGGGCCCACCTACGAGCAGTACTTC. The rearrangement joins TRBV6-1 to TRBJ2-7; maybe TRBD1 (5 bases). The CDR3 consists of 14 residues. The germline V gene has CDR1 MNHNS and CDR2 SASEGT. The V gene lost 8 bases and the J gene lost 2 bases, with 16 bases spanning the gap.

The rearrangement uses TRBV6-1 and TRBJ2-1, with D perhaps TRBD1 (6 bases). Germline CDR1 reads MNHNS; CDR2 reads SASEGT. The V and J ends lost 5 bases and 6 bases respectively, with 14 bases between them. The CDR3 spans 14 residues. CDR3 protein: CASSLFTGPNEQFF. The CDR3 region has the DNA TGTGCCAGCAGTTTATTTACAGGGCCCAATGAGCAGTTCTTC.

The chain couples TRBV5-4 to TRBJ2-2, with TRBD1 as a possible D gene (5 bases). This CDR3 spans 17 amino acids. The germline V gene has CDR1 SGHNT and CDR2 YYREEE (reference sequence). V lost 5 bases and J lost 0, with 17 bases in between. CDR3 protein: CASSPFGRGPNTGELFF. The CDR3 DNA sequence: TGTGCCAGCAGTCCCTTCGGAAGGGGCCCGAACACCGGGGAGCTGTTTTTT. Full variable domain (remainder filled in from reference TRBV5-4 and TRBJ2-2): ETGVTQSPTHLIKTRGQQVTLRCSSQSGHNTVSWYQQALGQGPQFIFQYYREEENGRGNFPPRFSGLQFPNYSSELNVNALELDDSALYLCASSPFGRGPNTGELFFGEGSRLTVL.

The V and J genes are TRBV5-1 and TRBJ1-6; D is unclear. The CDR3 consists of 15 residues. Germline V lookup: CDR1 SGHRS, CDR2 YFSETQ. Deletions cut 3 bases from V and 7 bases from J, with 14 bases between. Here the CDR3 DNA reads TGCGCCAGCAGCTCCCATTCGGGGTTCAATTCACCCCTCCACTTT. As protein: CASSSHSGFNSPLHF.

This clonotype was observed many times. The V and J genes are TRBV19 and TRBJ2-2, with D tentatively TRBD2 (5 bases). This CDR3 region has 12 residues. V was shortened by 7 bases and J by 4 bases, with 7 bases between the two germline ends. In germline, CDR1 is LNHDA, CDR2 SQIVND (reference sequence). As DNA, the CDR3 is TGTGCCAGTATCAGCGGCACCGGGGAGCTGTTTTTT. This encodes CASISGTGELFF. The full variable domain, completed using reference TRBV19 and TRBJ2-2, is DGGITQSPKYLFRKEGQNVTLSCEQNLNHDAMYWYRQDPGQGLRLIYYSQIVNDFQKGDIAEGYSVSREKKESFPLTVTSAQKNPTAFYLCASISGTGELFFGEGSRLTVL.

The table lists this clonotype with many counts. V usage is TRBV6-1 and J usage is TRBJ2-3; D gene unclear. This CDR3 contains 15 residues. Per the germline V gene, CDR1 is MNHNS and CDR2 is SASEGT. V was cut by 2 bases and J by 4 bases, with 13 bases left in between. CDR3 protein: CASSEPPSRPDTQYF. The CDR3 DNA sequence: TGTGCCAGCAGTGAACCCCCTTCGCGGCCAGATACGCAGTATTTT.

The J gene is TRBJ2-1, the V gene TRBV9, with TRBD1 as a possible D gene (6 bases). The CDR3 runs 18 residues. From germline, CDR1 is SGDLS and CDR2 YYNGEE. With 4 bases removed from V and 5 bases from J, the gap between germline ends came to 25 bases. DNA for the CDR3: TGTGCCAGCAGCTCACAAGCAGAGGGGGTGTGGGGTGACAATGAGCAGTTCTTC. Translated: CASSSQAEGVWGDNEQFF.

The gene calls are TRBV27 and TRBJ2-3, with 9 bases that match TRBD2. With V trimmed by 3 bases and J by 4 bases, 5 bases remained unmatched. This CDR3 contains 15 residues. The germline V gene encodes CDR1 MNHEY and CDR2 SMNVEV (reference sequence). The CDR3 DNA is TGTGCCAGCAGTTTGCGGGGGGGCCGGTCAGATACGCAGTATTTT. This gives the protein CASSLRGGRSDTQYF.

This clonotype was observed many times. The CDR3 bases are TGTGCCAGCGGGACAGCCTATGGCTACACCTTC. It specifies CASGTAYGYTF. The chain is built from TRBV7-9 and TRBJ1-2; TRBD1 agrees at 7 bases. Germline V gene lookup returns CDR1 SEHNR and CDR2 FQNEAQ (reference sequence). The length of the CDR3 is 11 residues. The ends lost 8 bases at V and 4 bases at J; junction bases unmatched: 1.

J is TRBJ1-1 and V is TRBV29-1, with D hard to call. The V end lost 7 bases, the J end lost 4 bases, and 19 bases lay between the germline ends. Germline CDR1 and CDR2: SQVTM and ANQGSEA. The CDR3 runs 14 residues. CDR3: CSGFTGRLSTEAFF. CDR3 sequence (DNA): TGCAGCGGTTTTACCGGCAGACTGAGCACTGAAGCTTTCTTT.

This clonotype has just a few counts. The J gene is TRBJ2-1, the V gene TRBV6-8; 14 nucleotides align to TRBD2. The CDR3 runs 16 residues. J lost 4 bases, V lost 6 bases, and 5 bases had no gene match. Germline assignment: CDR1 MNHGY and CDR2 SAAAGT. CDR3 in amino acids: CASRTGTSGGYNEQFF. The CDR3 DNA follows: TGTGCCAGCAGAACCGGGACTAGCGGGGGTTACAATGAGCAGTTCTTC.

This clonotype turned up a few times. The rearrangement joins TRBV6-1 to TRBJ1-5, with D perhaps matching TRBD1 (5 bases). The CDR3 length is 16 residues. The germline V and J ends were trimmed by 0 bases and 6 bases, with 15 bases remaining between them. Germline V lookup: CDR1 MNHNS, CDR2 SASEGT. The CDR3 loop is CASSEAREDVGQPQHF. The CDR3 DNA is TGTGCCAGCAGTGAAGCCAGGGAGGATGTCGGTCAGCCCCAGCATTTT.

The chain combines TRBV6-6 with TRBJ2-5; maybe TRBD1 (5 bases). Germline CDR1 is MNHNY and CDR2 is SVGAGI (reference sequence). CDR3 size: 14 residues. The V and J ends lost 2 bases and 8 bases respectively, with 15 bases between them. The CDR3 reads CASSYIQGDGTQYF. CDR3 in DNA: TGTGCCAGCAGTTACATTCAGGGTGATGGCACCCAGTACTTC.

The chain is built from TRBV2 and TRBJ2-1; no clear D. This CDR3 has 13 residues. V was trimmed by 3 bases and J by 6 bases, leaving 9 bases between them. CDR1 SNHLY and CDR2 FYNNEI come from the germline V gene. The CDR3: CASSDPGINEQFF. The CDR3 DNA follows: TGTGCCAGCAGTGACCCTGGTATCAATGAGCAGTTCTTC.

This clonotype was counted many times. The DNA of the CDR3 is TGTGCCAGCAGCCGGGACAGGACTACCATCTATGGCTACACCTTC. Translated, it gives CASSRDRTTIYGYTF. The V call is TRBV7-2, the J call TRBJ1-2, with TRBD1 identical over 8 bases. V lost 5 bases and J lost 4; bases outside the gene matches: 9. This CDR3 is built from 15 residues. Germline V gene sequence: CDR1 SGHTA, CDR2 FQGNSA. The variable domain in full, completed from reference TRBV7-2 and TRBJ1-2, reads GAGVSQSPSNKVTEKGKDVELRCDPISGHTALYWYRQSLGQGLEFLIYFQGNSAPDKSGLPSDRFSAERTGGSVSTLTIQRTQQEDSAVYLCASSRDRTTIYGYTFGSGTRLTVV.

The chain is built from TRBV27 and TRBJ2-3; D perhaps matches TRBD1 (7 bases). V gave up 3 bases and J gave up 2 bases, with 15 bases separating them. CDR3 length: 16 amino acids. CDR1 and CDR2 (germline): MNHEY, SMNVEV (reference sequence). In nucleotides, the CDR3 is TGTGCCAGCAGTTTCCTTGGAGGGGGCATCACAGATACGCAGTATTTT. Protein product: CASSFLGGGITDTQYF.

This clonotype was counted only a few times. V is TRBV6-1 and J is TRBJ1-1; 10 nucleotides line up with TRBD1. In germline, CDR1 is MNHNS, CDR2 SASEGT. The ends lost 8 bases at V and 6 bases at J; junction bases unmatched: 15. This CDR3 region has 16 residues. DNA of the CDR3: TGTGCCAGCGAAAGCATTTTGGCCGGGACAGGGGCTGAAGCTTTCTTT. It encodes CASESILAGTGAEAFF.